The rows below give T cell receptor beta chains drawn from one sample of a study of T cell repertoires in cytomegalovirus infection. In TCRdb, the reads were re-called with MiXCR into one record per CDR3 protein. The data show under 300,000 distinct CDR3 sequences, approximately 15% seen once. The sample taken for sequencing was CD8+ T cells from PBMCs. All receptors derive from a human donor in good health (CMV status not recorded). Some clones in this sample may be carry-over from other donors' samples. Each CDR3 is given with its conserved first and last residue. D genes are given only for firm matches. Size tells how often a clone was seen (once, few, many) or the class of an expanded clone, and some rows leave it out.

TRBD2	TRBV29-1	TRBJ2-1	.	TGCAGCGTGGTAGGGTGGGGGGGAGACAATGAGCAGTTCTTC	CSVVGWGGDNEQFF
TRBD2	TRBV28	TRBJ2-7	few	TGTGCCAGCAGCCAGACTAGCGGGGGTGTTTTCTACGAGCAGTACTTC	CASSQTSGGVFYEQYF
.	TRBV28	TRBJ2-2	few	TGTGCCAGCACTGACCCAAACACCGGGGAGCTGTTTTTT	CASTDPNTGELFF
TRBD1	TRBV7-2	TRBJ1-6	many	TGTGCCAGCAGCCACCCGACAGGGGGCCAATCACCCCTCCACTTT	CASSHPTGGQSPLHF
TRBD2	TRBV13	TRBJ2-1	many	TGTGCCAGCAGTTCAACCGGGGGGGCACTGTGGAATGAGCAGTTCTTC	CASSSTGGALWNEQFF
TRBD2	TRBV2	TRBJ2-7	once	TGTGCCAGCAGTATTTCTAGCGGGGCATTCTACGAGCAGTACTTC	CASSISSGAFYEQYF
.	TRBV28	TRBJ1-4	.	TGTGCCAGCGAGGGAGAGGGGCCGAGTTTTGAAAAACTGTTTTTT	CASEGEGPSFEKLFF
.	TRBV6-2/TRBV6-3	TRBJ1-5	many	TGTGCCAGCAGTTTGCTCCAGGGGAGGCATCAGCCCCAGCATTTT	CASSLLQGRHQPQHF
.	TRBV6-2/TRBV6-3	TRBJ1-3	many	TGTGCCAGCGTTAAAGAAGGCCTCGGAAACACCATATATTTT	CASVKEGLGNTIYF
.	TRBV7-9	TRBJ1-4	many	TGTGCCAGCAGCCCCGGAGGCTTTAATGAAAAACTGTTTTTT	CASSPGGFNEKLFF
.	TRBV4-1	TRBJ2-7	.	TGCGCCAGCAGCCAAGGGGACACCTACGAGCAGTACTTC	CASSQGDTYEQYF
TRBD1	TRBV9	TRBJ1-1	once	TGTGCCAGCAGCGGGGGGACAGGGCGGGCCGGGAACACTGAAGCTTTCTTT	CASSGGTGRAGNTEAFF